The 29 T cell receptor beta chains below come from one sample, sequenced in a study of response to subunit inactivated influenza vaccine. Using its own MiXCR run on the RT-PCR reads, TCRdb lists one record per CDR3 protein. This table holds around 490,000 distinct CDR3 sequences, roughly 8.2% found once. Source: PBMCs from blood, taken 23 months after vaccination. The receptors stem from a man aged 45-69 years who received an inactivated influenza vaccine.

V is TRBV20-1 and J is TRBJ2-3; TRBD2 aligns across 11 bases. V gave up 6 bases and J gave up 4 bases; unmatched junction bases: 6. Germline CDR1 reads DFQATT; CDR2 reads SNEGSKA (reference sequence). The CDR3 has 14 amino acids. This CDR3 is CSATLAGAPDTQYF. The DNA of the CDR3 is TGCAGTGCAACACTAGCGGGAGCCCCAGATACGCAGTATTTT.

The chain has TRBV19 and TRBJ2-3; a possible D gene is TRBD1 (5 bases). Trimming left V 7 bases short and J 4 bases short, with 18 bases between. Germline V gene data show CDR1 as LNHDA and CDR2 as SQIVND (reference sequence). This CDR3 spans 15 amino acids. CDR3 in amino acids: CASTTRDLMADTQYF. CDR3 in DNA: TGTGCCAGTACGACCAGGGATCTGATGGCAGATACGCAGTATTTT.

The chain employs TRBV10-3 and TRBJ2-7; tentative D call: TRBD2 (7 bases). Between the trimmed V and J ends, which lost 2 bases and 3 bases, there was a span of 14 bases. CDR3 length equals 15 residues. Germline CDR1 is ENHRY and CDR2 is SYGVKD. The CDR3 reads CAISERGAYNYEQYF. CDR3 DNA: TGTGCCATCAGTGAGCGGGGGGCCTATAACTACGAGCAGTACTTC.

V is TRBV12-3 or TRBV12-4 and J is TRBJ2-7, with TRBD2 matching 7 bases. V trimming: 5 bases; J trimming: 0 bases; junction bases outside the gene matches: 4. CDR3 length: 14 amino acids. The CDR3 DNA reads TGTGCCAGCAGTCTCCTAGCGGACTCCTACGAGCAGTACTTC. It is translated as CASSLLADSYEQYF.

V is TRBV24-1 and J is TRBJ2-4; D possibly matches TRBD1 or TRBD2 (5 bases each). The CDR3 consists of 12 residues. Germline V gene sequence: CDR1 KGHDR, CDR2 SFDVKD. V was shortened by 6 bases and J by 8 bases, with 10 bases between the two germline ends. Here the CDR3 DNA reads TGTGCCACCAGTTCCGGGGCTTACATTCAGTACTTC. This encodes CATSSGAYIQYF.

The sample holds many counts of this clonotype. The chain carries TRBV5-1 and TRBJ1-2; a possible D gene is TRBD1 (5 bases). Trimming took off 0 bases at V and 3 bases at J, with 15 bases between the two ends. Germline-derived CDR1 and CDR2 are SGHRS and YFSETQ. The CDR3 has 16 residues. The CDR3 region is CASSLAVGARDYGYTF. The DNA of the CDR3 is TGCGCCAGCAGCTTGGCCGTAGGGGCCCGGGACTATGGCTACACCTTC.

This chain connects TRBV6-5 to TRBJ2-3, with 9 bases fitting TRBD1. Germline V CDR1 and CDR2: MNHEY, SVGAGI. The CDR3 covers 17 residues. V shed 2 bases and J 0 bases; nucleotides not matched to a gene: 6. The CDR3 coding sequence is TGTGCCAGCAGTTACCGGACAGGGGACCCTAGCACAGATACGCAGTATTTT. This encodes CASSYRTGDPSTDTQYF.

CDR3 amino acids: CASILKFDETQYF. Here the CDR3 DNA reads TGTGCCAGCATTTTAAAATTTGACGAGACCCAGTACTTC. The V gene is TRBV6-5, the J gene TRBJ2-5; D unresolved. CDR3 length: 13 residues. Trimming stripped 7 bases from V and 5 bases from J, with 14 bases between. CDR1 and CDR2 from the germline V gene are MNHEY and SVGAGI.

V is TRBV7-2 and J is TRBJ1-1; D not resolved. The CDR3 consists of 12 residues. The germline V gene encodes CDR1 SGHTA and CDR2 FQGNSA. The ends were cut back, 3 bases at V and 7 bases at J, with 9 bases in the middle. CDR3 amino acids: CASSFTVLEAFF. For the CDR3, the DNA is TGTGCCAGCAGCTTTACGGTCCTTGAAGCTTTCTTT.

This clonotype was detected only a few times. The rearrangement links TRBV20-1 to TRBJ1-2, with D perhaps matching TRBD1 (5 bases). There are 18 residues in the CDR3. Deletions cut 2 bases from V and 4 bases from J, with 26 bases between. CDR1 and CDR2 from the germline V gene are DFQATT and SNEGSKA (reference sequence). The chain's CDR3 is CSARTRQSLNPIAYGYTF. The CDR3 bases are TGCAGTGCTAGAACCCGACAGTCCTTGAACCCTATTGCCTATGGCTACACCTTC.

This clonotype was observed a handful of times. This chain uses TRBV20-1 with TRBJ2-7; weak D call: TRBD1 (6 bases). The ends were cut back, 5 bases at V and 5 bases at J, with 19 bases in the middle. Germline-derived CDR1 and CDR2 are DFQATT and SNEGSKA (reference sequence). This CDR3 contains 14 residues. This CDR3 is CSASPPDRIHEQYF. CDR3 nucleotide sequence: TGCAGTGCTTCCCCGCCAGACAGGATCCACGAGCAGTACTTC.

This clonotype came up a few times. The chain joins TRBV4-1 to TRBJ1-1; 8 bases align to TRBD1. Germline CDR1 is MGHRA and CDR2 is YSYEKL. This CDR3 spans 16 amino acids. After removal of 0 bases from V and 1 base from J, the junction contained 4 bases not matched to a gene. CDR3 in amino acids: CASSQDSGTGNTEAFF. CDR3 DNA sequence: TGCGCCAGCAGCCAAGATTCCGGGACAGGGAACACTGAAGCTTTCTTT.

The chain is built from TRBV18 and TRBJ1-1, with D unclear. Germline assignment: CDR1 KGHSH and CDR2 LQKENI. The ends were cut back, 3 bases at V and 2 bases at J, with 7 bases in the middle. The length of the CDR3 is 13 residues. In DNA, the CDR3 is TGTGCCAGCTCACCCCCACCTAACACTGAAGCTTTCTTT. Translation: CASSPPPNTEAFF.

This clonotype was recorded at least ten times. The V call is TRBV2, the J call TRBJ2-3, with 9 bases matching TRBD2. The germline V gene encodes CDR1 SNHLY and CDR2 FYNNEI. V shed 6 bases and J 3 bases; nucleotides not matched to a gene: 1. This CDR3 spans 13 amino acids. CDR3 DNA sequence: TGTGCCAGCAGGGGACTAGCTACAGATACGCAGTATTTT. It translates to CASRGLATDTQYF.

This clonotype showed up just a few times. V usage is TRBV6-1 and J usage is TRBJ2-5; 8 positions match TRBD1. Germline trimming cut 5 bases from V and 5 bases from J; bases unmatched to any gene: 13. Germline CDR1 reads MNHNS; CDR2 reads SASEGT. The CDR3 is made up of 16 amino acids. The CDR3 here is CASSRIQLTGDETQYF. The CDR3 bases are TGTGCCAGCAGTCGCATTCAACTGACAGGGGACGAGACCCAGTACTTC.

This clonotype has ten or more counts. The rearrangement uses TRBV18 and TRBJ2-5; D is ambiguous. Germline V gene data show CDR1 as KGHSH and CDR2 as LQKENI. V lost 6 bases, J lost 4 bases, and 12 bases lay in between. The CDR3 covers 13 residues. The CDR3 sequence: CASSHIPSETQYF. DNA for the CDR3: TGTGCCAGCTCTCACATTCCCTCAGAGACCCAGTACTTC.

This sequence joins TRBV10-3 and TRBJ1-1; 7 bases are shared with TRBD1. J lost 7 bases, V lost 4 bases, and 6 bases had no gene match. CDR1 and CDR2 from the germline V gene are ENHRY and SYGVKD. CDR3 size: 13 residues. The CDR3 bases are TGTGCCATCAGTGGCAGGGGGTACGGTGAAGCTTTCTTT. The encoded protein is CAISGRGYGEAFF.

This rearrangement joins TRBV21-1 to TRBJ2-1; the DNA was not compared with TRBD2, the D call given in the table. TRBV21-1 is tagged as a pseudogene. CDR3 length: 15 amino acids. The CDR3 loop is CASSKNPRLYNEQFF. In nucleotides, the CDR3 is TGTGCCAGCAGCAAAAACCCTCGGCTCTACAATGAGCAGTTCTTC.

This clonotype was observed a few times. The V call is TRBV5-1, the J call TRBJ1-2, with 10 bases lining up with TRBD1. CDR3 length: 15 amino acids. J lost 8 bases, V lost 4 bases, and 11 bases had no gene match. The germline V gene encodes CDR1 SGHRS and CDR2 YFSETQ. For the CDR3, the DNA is TGCGCCAGCAGCGCGGGGACAGGGGCTTACTTCGGCTACACCTTC. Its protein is CASSAGTGAYFGYTF.

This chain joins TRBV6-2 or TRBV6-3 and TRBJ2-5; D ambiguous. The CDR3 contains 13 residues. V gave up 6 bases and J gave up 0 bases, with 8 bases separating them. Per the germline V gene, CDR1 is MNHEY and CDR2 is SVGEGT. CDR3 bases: TGTGCCAGCAGGAGACGGAACCAAGAGACCCAGTACTTC. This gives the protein CASRRRNQETQYF.

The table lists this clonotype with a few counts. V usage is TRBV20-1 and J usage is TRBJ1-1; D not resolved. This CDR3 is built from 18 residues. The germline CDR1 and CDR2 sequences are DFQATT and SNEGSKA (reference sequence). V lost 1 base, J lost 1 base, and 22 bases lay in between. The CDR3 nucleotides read TGCAGTGCTAGAGTGGCGGCTGGGCGGCATCGCAGGAACACTGAAGCTTTCTTT. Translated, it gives CSARVAAGRHRRNTEAFF.

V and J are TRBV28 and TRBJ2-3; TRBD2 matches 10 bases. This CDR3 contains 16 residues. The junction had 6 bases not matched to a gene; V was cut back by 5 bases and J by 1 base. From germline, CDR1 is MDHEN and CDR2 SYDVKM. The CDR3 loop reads CASSPTGTSGTDTQYF. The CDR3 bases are TGTGCCAGCAGTCCGACCGGGACTAGCGGCACAGATACGCAGTATTTT.

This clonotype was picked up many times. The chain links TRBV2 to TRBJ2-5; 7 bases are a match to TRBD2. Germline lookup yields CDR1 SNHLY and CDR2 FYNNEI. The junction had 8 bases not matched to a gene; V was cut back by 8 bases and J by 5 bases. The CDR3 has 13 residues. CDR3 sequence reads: CASGPTSLETQYF. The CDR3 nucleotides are TGTGCCAGCGGCCCGACTAGCTTGGAGACCCAGTACTTC.

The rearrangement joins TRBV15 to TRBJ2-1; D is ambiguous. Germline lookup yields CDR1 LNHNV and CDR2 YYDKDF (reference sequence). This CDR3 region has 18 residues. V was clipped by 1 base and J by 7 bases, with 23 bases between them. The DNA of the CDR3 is TGTGCCACCAGCAGAGCCCATACCCCGGGCCCCCCTTTGAATGAGCAGTTCTTC. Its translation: CATSRAHTPGPPLNEQFF.

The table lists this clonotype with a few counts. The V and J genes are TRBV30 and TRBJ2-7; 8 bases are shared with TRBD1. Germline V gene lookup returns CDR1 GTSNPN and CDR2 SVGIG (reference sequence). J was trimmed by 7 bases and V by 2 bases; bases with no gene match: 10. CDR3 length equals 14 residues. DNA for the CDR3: TGTGCCTGGAGTATGACGGGACAGGCCTCTGAGCAGTACTTC. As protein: CAWSMTGQASEQYF. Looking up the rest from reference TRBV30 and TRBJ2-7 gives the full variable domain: SQTIHQWPATLVQPVGSPLSLECTVEGTSNPNLYWYRQAAGRGLQLLFYSVGIGQISSEVPQNLSASRPQDRQFILSSKKLLLSDSGFYLCAWSMTGQASEQYFGPGTRLTVT.

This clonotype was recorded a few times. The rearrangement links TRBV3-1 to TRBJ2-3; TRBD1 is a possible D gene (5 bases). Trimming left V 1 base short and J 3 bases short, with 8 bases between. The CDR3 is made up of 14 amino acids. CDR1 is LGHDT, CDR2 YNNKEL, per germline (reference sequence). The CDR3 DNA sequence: TGTGCCAGCAGCCAAGTACCAGGGACAGATACGCAGTATTTT. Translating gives CASSQVPGTDTQYF.

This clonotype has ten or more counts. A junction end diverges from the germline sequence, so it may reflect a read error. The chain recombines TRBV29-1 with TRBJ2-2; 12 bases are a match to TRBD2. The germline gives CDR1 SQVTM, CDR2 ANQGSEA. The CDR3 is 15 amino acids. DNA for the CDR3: TGCAGCATTGAAGGACTAGCGGGATATGGCGGGGAGCTGTTTTTT. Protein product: CSIEGLAGYGGELFF.

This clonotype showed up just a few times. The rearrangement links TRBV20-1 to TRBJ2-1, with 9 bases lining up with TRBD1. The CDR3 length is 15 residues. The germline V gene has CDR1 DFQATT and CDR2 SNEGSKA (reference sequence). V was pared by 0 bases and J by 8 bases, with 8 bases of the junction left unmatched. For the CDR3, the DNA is TGCAGTGCTAGAGATTACGAGACAGGGGGACATGAGCAGTTCTTC. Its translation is CSARDYETGGHEQFF.

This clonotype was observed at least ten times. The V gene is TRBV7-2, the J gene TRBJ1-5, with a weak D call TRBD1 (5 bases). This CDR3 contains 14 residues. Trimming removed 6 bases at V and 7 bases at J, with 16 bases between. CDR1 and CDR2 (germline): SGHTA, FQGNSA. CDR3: CASSQDRGEQPQHF. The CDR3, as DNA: TGTGCCAGCAGTCAAGATCGGGGGGAGCAGCCCCAGCATTTT.